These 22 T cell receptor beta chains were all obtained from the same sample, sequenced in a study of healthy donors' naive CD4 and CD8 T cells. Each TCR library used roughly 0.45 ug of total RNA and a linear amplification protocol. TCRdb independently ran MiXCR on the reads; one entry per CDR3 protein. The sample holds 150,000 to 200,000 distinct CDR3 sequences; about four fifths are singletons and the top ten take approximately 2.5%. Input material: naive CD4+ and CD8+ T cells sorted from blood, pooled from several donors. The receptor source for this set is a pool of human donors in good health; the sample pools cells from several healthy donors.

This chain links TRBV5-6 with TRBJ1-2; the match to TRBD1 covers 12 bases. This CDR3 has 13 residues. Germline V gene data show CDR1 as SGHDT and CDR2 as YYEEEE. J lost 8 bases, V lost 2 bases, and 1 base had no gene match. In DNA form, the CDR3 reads TGTGCCAGCAGCTTCGGGACAGGGGGCGGCTACACCTTC. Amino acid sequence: CASSFGTGGGYTF.

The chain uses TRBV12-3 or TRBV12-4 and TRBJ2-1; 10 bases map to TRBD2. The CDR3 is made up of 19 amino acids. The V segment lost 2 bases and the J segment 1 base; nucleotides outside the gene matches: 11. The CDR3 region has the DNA TGTGCCAGCAGTTTAATATGGCTAGCGGGAGCCGATTCCTACAATGAGCAGTTCTTC. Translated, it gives CASSLIWLAGADSYNEQFF.

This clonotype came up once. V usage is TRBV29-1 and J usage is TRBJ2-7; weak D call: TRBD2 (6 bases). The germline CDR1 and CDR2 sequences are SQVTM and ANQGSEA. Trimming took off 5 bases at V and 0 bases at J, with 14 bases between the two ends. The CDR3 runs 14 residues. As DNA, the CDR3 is TGCAGCGTTCGCGTTGGGGAGGCCTCCTACGAGCAGTACTTC. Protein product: CSVRVGEASYEQYF.

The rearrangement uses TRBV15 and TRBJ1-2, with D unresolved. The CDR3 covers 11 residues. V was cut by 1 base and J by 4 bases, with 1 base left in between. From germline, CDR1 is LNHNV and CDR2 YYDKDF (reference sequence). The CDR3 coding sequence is TGTGCCACCAGCAGAGGCTATGGCTACACCTTC. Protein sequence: CATSRGYGYTF.

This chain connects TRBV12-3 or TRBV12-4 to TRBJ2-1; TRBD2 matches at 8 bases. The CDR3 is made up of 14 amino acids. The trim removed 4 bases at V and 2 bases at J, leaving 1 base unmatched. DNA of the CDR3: TGTGCCAGCAGTTGGGGACTAGCCTACAATGAGCAGTTCTTC. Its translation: CASSWGLAYNEQFF.

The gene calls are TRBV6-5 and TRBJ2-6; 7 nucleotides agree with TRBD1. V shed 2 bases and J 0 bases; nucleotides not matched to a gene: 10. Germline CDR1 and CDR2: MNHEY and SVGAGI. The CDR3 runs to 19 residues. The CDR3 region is CASSYIRGTVFSGANVLTF. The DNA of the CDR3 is TGTGCCAGCAGTTACATCCGTGGGACAGTGTTCTCTGGGGCCAACGTCCTGACTTTC.

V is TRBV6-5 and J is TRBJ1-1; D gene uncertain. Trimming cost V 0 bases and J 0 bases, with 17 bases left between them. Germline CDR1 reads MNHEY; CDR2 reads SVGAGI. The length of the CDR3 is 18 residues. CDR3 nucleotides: TGTGCCAGCAGTTACTCGAGCCTAGGTGGTGCCTTGAACACTGAAGCTTTCTTT. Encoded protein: CASSYSSLGGALNTEAFF.

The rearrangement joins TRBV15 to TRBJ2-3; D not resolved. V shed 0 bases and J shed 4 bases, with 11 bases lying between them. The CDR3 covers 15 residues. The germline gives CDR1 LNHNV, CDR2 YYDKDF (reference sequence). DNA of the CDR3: TGTGCCACCAGCAGAGATGCCAGTAGTTCAGATACGCAGTATTTT. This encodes CATSRDASSSDTQYF. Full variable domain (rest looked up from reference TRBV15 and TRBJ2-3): DAMVIQNPRYQVTQFGKPVTLSCSQTLNHNVMYWYQQKSSQAPKLLFHYYDKDFNNEADTPDNFQSRRPNTSFCFLDIRSPGLGDTAMYLCATSRDASSSDTQYFGPGTRLTVL.

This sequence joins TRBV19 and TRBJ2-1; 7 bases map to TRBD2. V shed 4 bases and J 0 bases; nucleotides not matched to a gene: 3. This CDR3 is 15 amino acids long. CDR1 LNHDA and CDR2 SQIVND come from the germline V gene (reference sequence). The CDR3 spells CASSSTSVSYNEQFF. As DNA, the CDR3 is TGTGCCAGTAGTAGTACTAGCGTCTCCTACAATGAGCAGTTCTTC. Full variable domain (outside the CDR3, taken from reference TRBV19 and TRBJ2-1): DGGITQSPKYLFRKEGQNVTLSCEQNLNHDAMYWYRQDPGQGLRLIYYSQIVNDFQKGDIAEGYSVSREKKESFPLTVTSAQKNPTAFYLCASSSTSVSYNEQFFGPGTRLTVL.

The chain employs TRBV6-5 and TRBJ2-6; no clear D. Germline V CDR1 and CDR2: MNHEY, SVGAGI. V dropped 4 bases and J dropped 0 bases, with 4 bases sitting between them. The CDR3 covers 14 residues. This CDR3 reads CASSWASGANVLTF. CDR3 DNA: TGTGCCAGCAGTTGGGCCTCTGGGGCCAACGTCCTGACTTTC.

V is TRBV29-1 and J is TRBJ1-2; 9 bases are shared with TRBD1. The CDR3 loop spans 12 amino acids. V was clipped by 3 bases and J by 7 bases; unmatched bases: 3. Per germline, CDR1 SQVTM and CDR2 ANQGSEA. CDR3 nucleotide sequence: TGCAGCGTTGATAAGGACAGGGGTGGCTACACCTTC. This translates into CSVDKDRGGYTF.

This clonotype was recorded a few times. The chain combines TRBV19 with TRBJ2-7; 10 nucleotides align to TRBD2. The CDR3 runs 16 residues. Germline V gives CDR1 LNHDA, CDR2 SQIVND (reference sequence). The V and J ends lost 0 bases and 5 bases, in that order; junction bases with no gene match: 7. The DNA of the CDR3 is TGTGCCAGTAGTATAGAGTCTAGCGGGGGCCTCAACGAGCAGTACTTC. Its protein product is CASSIESSGGLNEQYF.

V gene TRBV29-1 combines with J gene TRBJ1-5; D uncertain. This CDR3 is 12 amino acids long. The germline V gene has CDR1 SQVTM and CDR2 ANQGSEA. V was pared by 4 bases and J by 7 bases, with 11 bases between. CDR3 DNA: TGCAGCGTTGGGGAGGCCGGGCAGCCCCAGCATTTT. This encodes CSVGEAGQPQHF.

CDR3 in DNA: TGTGCCAGCGCTAGGTCCCTATCTAGCACAGATACGCAGTATTTT. As protein: CASARSLSSTDTQYF. The chain recombines TRBV27 with TRBJ2-3; D is undetermined. Germline V gives CDR1 MNHEY, CDR2 SMNVEV (reference sequence). This CDR3 region has 15 residues. The V gene lost 8 bases and the J gene lost 0 bases, with 15 bases spanning the gap.

CDR3 sequence reads: CAISEGGIRAHF. The CDR3 nucleotides read TGTGCCATCAGCGAGGGTGGCATCCGGGCCCACTTT. This rearrangement joins TRBV10-3 to TRBJ1-6; D gene uncertain. There are 12 residues in the CDR3. The germline V gene has CDR1 ENHRY and CDR2 SYGVKD. Trimming stripped 6 bases from V and 18 bases from J, with 18 bases between.

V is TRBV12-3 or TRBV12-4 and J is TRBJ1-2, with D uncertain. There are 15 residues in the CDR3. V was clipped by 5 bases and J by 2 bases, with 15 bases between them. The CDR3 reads CASSQLASGNYGYTF. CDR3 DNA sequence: TGTGCCAGCAGTCAACTCGCCAGTGGGAACTATGGCTACACCTTC.

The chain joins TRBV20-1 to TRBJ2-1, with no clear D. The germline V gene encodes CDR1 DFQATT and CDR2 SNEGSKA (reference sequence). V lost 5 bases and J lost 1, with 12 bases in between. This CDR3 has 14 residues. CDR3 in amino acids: CSADTKRSYNEQFF. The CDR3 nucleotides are TGCAGTGCTGATACCAAAAGGTCCTACAATGAGCAGTTCTTC.

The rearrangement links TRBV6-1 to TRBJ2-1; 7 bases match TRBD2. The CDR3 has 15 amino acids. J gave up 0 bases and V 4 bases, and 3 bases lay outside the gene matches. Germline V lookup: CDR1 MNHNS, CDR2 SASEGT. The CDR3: CASSAGLPSYNEQFF. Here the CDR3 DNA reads TGTGCCAGCAGTGCGGGACTACCCTCCTACAATGAGCAGTTCTTC.

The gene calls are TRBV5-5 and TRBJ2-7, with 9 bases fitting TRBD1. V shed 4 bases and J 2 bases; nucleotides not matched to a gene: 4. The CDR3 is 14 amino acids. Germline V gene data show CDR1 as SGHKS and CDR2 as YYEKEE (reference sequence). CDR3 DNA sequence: TGTGCCAGCAGCCGCGACAGGGGGACCTACGAGCAGTACTTC. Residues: CASSRDRGTYEQYF. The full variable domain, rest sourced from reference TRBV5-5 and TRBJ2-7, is DAGVTQSPTHLIKTRGQQVTLRCSPISGHKSVSWYQQVLGQGPQFIFQYYEKEERGRGNFPDRFSARQFPNYSSELNVNALLLGDSALYLCASSRDRGTYEQYFGPGTRLTVT.

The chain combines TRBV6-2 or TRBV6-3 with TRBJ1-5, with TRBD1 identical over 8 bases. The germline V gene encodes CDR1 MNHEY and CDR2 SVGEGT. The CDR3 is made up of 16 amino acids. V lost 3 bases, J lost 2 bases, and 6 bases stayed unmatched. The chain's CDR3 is CASSYQGARGNQPQHF. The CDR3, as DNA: TGTGCCAGCAGTTATCAGGGGGCGCGAGGCAATCAGCCCCAGCATTTT.

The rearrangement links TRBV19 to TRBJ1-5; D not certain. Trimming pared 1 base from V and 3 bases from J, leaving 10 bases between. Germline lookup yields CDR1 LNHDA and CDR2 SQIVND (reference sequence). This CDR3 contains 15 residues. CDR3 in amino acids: CASSIGRRFNQPQHF. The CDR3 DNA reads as TGTGCCAGTAGTATAGGGCGACGGTTCAATCAGCCCCAGCATTTT.

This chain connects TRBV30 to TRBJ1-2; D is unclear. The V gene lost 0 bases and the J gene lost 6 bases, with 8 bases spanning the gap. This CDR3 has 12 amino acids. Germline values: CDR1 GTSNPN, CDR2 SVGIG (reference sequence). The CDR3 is CAWSVLWDGYTF. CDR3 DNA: TGTGCCTGGAGTGTACTTTGGGATGGCTACACCTTC.